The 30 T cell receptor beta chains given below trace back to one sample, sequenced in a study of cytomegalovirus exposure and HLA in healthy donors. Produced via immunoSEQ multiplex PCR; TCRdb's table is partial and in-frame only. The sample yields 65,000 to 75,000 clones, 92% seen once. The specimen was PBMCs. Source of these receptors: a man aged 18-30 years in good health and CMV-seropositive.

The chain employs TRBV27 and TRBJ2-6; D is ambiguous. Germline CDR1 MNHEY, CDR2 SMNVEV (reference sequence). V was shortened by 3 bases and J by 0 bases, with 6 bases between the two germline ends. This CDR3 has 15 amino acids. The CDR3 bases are TGTGCCAGCAGTTTCGAGGTCTCTGGGGCCAACGTCCTGACTTTC. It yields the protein CASSFEVSGANVLTF.

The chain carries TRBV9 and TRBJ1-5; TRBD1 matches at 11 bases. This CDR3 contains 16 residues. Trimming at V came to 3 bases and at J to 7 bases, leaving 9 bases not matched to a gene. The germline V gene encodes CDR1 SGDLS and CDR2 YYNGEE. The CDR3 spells CASSAGTGGGRQPQHF. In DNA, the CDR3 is TGTGCCAGCAGCGCCGGGACAGGGGGTGGGAGACAGCCCCAGCATTTT.

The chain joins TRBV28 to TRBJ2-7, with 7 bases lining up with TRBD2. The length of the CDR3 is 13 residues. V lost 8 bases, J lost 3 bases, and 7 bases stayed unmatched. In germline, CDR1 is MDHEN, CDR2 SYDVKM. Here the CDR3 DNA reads TGTGCCAGCCGCCCTAGCGGCATCTACGAGCAGTACTTC. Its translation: CASRPSGIYEQYF.

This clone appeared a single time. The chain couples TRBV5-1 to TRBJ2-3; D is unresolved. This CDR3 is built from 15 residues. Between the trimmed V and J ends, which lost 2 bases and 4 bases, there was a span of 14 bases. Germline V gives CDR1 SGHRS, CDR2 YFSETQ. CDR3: CASSLATKAADTQYF. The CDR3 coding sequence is TGCGCCAGCAGCTTAGCGACCAAGGCGGCAGATACGCAGTATTTT.

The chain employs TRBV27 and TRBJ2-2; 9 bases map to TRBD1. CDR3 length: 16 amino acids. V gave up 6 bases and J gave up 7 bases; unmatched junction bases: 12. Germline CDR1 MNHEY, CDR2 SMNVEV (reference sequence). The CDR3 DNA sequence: TGTGCCAGCAGCCCACAGGGGACAGGGATCATCGGGGAGCTGTTTTTT. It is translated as CASSPQGTGIIGELFF.

The CDR3 DNA follows: TGTGCCCACAGGAAGAGCAGTATTAGCGGAAAACCCTACGAGCAGTACTTC. This codes for CAHRKSSISGKPYEQYF. The J gene is TRBJ2-7, the V gene TRBV28; TRBD2 might be the D (6 bases). V gave up 11 bases and J gave up 2 bases, with 28 bases separating them. The CDR3 runs to 17 residues. Germline V lookup: CDR1 MDHEN, CDR2 SYDVKM. The full variable domain, completed using reference TRBV28 and TRBJ2-7, is DVKVTQSSRYLVKRTGEKVFLECVQDMDHENMFWYRQDPGLGLRLIYFSYDVKMKEKGDIPEGYSVSREKKERFSLILESASTNQTSMYLCAHRKSSISGKPYEQYFGPGTRLTVT.

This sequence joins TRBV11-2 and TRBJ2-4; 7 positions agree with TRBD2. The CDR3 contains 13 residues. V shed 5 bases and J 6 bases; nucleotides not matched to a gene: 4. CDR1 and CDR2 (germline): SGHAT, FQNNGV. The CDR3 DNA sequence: TGTGCCAGCAGCGGGGGGGTCGGAAACATTCAGTACTTC. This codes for CASSGGVGNIQYF.

The CDR3 is CASRKWRENVDTQYF. The CDR3 region has the DNA TGTGCCAGCAGAAAATGGCGGGAGAACGTAGATACGCAGTATTTT. V is TRBV6-5 and J is TRBJ2-3; TRBD2 aligns across 7 bases. The CDR3 has 15 residues. Unmatched junction bases numbered 11, after V lost 6 bases and J lost 5 bases. Germline-derived CDR1 and CDR2 are MNHEY and SVGAGI.

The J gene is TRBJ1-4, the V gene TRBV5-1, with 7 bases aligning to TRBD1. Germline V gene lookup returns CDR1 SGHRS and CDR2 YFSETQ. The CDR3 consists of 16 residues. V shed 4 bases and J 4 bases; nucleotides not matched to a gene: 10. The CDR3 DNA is TGCGCCAGCAGCGAAAGACAGGGTCGGGATAATGAAAAACTGTTTTTT. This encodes CASSERQGRDNEKLFF.

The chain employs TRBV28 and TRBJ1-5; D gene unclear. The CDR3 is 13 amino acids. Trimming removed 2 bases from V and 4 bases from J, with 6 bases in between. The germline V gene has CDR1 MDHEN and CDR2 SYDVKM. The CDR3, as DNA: TGTGCCAGCAGTTTACTCGGGAATCAGCCCCAGCATTTT. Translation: CASSLLGNQPQHF.

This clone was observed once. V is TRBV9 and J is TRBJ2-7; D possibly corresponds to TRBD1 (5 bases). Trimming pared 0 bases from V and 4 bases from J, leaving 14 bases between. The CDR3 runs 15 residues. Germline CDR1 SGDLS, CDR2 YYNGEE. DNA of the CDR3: TGTGCCAGCAGCGTAGAAGCCAGGGAAGGGTACGAGCAGTACTTC. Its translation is CASSVEAREGYEQYF.

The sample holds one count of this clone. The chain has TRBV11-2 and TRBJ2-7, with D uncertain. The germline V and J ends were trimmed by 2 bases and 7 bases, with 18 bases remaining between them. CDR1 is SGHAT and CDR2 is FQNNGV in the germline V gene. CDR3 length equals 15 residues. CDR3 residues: CASSLTRVKPGEQYF. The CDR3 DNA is TGTGCCAGCAGCTTAACCCGGGTGAAACCCGGTGAGCAGTACTTC.

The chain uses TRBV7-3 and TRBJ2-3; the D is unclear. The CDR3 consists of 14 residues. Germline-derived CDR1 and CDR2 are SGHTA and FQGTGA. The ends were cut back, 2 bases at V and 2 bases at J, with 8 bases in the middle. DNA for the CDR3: TGTGCCAGCAGCTTAGGGCCATACACAGATACGCAGTATTTT. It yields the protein CASSLGPYTDTQYF.

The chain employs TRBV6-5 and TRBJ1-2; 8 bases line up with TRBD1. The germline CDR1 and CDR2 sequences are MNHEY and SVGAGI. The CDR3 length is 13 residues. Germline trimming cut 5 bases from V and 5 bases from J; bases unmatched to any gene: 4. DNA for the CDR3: TGTGCCAGCAGTGGGGGACAGGTTTATGGCTACACCTTC. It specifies CASSGGQVYGYTF.

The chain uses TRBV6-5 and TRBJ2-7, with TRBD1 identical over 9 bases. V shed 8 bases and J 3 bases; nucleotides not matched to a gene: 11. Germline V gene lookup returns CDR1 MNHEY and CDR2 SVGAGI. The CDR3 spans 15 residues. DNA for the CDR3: TGTGCCAGCGAACTCTCCGGGACAGGGATCTACGAGCAGTACTTC. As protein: CASELSGTGIYEQYF.

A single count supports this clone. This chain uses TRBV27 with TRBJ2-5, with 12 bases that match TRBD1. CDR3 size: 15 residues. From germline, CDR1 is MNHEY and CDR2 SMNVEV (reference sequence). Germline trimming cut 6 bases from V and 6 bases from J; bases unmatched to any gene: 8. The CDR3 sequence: CASREGTGGGKTQYF. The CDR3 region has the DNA TGTGCCAGCAGGGAAGGGACAGGGGGCGGGAAGACCCAGTACTTC.

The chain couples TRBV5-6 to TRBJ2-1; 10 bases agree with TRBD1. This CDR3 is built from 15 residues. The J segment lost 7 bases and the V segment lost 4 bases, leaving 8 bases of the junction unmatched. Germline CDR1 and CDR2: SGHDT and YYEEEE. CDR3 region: CASSPDRGRRNEQFF. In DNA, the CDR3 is TGTGCCAGCAGCCCCGACAGGGGGCGAAGAAATGAGCAGTTCTTC. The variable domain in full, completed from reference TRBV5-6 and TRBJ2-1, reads DAGVTQSPTHLIKTRGQQVTLRCSPKSGHDTVSWYQQALGQGPQFIFQYYEEEERQRGNFPDRFSGHQFPNYSSELNVNALLLGDSALYLCASSPDRGRRNEQFFGPGTRLTVL.

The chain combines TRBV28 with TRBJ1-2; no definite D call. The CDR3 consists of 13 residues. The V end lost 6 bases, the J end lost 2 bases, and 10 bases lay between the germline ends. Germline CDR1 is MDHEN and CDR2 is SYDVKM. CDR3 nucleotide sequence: TGTGCCAGCAGGTTAGAACAGAACTATGGCTACACCTTC. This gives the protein CASRLEQNYGYTF.

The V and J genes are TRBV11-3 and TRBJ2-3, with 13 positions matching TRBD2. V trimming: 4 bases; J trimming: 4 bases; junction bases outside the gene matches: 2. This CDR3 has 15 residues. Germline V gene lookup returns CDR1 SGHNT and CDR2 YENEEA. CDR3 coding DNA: TGTGCCAGCAGCTGGACTAGCGGGAGCCCAGATACGCAGTATTTT. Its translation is CASSWTSGSPDTQYF.

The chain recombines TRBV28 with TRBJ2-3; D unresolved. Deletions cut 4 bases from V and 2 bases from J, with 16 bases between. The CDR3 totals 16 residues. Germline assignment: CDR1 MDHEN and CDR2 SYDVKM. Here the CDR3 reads CASSSHSWAYTDTQYF. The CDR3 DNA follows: TGTGCCAGCAGTTCACATTCATGGGCATACACAGATACGCAGTATTTT. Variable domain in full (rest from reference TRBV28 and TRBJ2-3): DVKVTQSSRYLVKRTGEKVFLECVQDMDHENMFWYRQDPGLGLRLIYFSYDVKMKEKGDIPEGYSVSREKKERFSLILESASTNQTSMYLCASSSHSWAYTDTQYFGPGTRLTVL.

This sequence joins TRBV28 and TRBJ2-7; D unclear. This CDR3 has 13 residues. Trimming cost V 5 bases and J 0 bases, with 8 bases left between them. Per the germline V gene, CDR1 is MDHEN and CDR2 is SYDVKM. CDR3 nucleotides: TGTGCCAGCAGTCCCGTTAGCTCCTACGAGCAGTACTTC. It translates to CASSPVSSYEQYF. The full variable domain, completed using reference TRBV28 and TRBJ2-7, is DVKVTQSSRYLVKRTGEKVFLECVQDMDHENMFWYRQDPGLGLRLIYFSYDVKMKEKGDIPEGYSVSREKKERFSLILESASTNQTSMYLCASSPVSSYEQYFGPGTRLTVT.

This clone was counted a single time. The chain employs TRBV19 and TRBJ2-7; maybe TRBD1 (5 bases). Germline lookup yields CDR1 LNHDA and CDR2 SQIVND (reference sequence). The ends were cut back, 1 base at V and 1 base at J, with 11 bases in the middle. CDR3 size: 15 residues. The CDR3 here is CASSIGQGTSYEQYF. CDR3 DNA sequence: TGTGCCAGTAGTATAGGTCAGGGCACGTCCTACGAGCAGTACTTC.

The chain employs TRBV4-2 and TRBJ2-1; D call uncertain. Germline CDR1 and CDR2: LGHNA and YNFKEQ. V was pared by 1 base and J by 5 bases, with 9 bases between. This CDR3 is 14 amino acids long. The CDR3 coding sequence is TGTGCCAGCAGCCAAGGGGCAGTCGACAATGAGCAGTTCTTC. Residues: CASSQGAVDNEQFF.

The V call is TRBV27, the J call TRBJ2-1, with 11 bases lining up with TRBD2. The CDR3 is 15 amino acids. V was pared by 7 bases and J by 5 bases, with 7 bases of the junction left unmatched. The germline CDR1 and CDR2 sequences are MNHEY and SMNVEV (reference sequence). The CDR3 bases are TGTGCCAGCAAGGGACTAGCGGAACTTAACAATGAGCAGTTCTTC. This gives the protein CASKGLAELNNEQFF.

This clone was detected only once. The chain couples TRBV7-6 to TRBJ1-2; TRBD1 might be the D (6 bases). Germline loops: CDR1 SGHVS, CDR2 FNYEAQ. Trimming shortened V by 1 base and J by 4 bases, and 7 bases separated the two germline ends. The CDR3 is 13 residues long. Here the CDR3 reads CASSLEGGYGYTF. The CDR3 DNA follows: TGTGCCAGCAGCTTAGAAGGGGGCTATGGCTACACCTTC.

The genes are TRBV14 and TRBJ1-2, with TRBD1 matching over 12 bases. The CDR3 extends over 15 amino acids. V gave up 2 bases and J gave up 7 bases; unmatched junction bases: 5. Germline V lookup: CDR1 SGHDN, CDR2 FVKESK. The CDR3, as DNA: TGTGCCAGCAGCCAAACCGGGACAGGGGGCTTTGGCTACACCTTC. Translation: CASSQTGTGGFGYTF.

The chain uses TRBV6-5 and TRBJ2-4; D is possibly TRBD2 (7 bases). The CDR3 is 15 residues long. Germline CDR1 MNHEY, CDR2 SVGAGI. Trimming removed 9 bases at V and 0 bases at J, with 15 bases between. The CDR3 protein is CARVGGLLAKNIQYF. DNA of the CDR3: TGTGCCAGAGTCGGGGGGCTTTTAGCCAAAAACATTCAGTACTTC.

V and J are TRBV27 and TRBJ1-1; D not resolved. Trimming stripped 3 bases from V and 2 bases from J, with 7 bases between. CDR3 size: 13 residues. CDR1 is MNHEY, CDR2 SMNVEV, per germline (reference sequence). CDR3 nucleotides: TGTGCCAGCAGTTTGTTATCCAACACTGAAGCTTTCTTT. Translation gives CASSLLSNTEAFF.

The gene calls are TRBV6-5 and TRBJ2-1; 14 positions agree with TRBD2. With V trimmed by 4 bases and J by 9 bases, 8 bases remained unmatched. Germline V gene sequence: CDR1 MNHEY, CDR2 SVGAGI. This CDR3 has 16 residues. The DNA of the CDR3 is TGTGCCAGCAGTTCCCCAGGACTAGCGGGAGGTGCTGAGCAGTTCTTC. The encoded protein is CASSSPGLAGGAEQFF.

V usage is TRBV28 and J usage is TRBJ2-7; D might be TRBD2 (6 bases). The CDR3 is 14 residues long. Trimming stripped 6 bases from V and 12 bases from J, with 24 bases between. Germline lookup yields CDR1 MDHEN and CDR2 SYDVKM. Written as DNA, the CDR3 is TGTGCCAGCAGCGTGAAATCGGCGAGGAGGGCGCCGTACTTC. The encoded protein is CASSVKSARRAPYF.